Listed below are T cell receptor beta chains from one sample, sequenced in a study of blood T cell repertoires in COVID-19. The table came from immunoSEQ multiplex PCR; TCRdb's copy has only in-frame clones and leaves some out. The data contain approximately 250,000 clones, around 90% of them singletons. Sample: peripheral blood. The receptors derive from a man between 25 and 39 years old with COVID-19, enrolled during active disease. The CDR3 runs from the conserved cysteine through the conserved F or W. D genes are given only for firm matches. Only some rows state a clone size, as once, few, many or a class for expanded clones.

d_gene	v_gene	j_gene	abundance	CDR3nt	CDR3aa
-	TRBV5-1	TRBJ2-6	-	TGCGCCAGCAGTATTGACAATGGAAACTCTGGGGCCAACGTCCTGACTTTC	CASSIDNGNSGANVLTF
TRBD1	TRBV11-1	TRBJ2-1	-	TGTGCCAGCAGCTCCAGGGGACAGGGGGCCTACAATGAGCAGTTCTTC	CASSSRGQGAYNEQFF
-	TRBV7-6	TRBJ2-3	-	TGTGCCAGCAGCCAGACAGATACGCAGTATTTT	CASSQTDTQYF
TRBD2	TRBV7-6	TRBJ2-7	-	TGTGCCAGCAGCTTGCGCGGGGGGGCCTACGAGCAGTACTTC	CASSLRGGAYEQYF
-	TRBV7-2	TRBJ2-5	-	TGTGCCAGCAGCTCCAGACTAACCAAAGAGACCCAGTACTTC	CASSSRLTKETQYF
-	TRBV2	TRBJ1-2	once	TGTGCCAGCAGTGAAACCACTTATGGCTACACCTTC	CASSETTYGYTF
TRBD1	TRBV6-5	TRBJ2-1	-	TGTGCCAGCAGTTCGCCGGGACAGAAATGGGCTGAGCAGTTCTTC	CASSSPGQKWAEQFF
-	TRBV6-2/TRBV6-3	TRBJ1-5	-	TGTGCCAGCAGTCCCCCCCAGGCACCTCCTGAGCCCCAGCATTTT	CASSPPQAPPEPQHF
TRBD2	TRBV7-9	TRBJ2-7	-	TGTGCCAGCAGCCGGACTAGCGGGGGAGACGAGCAGTACTTC	CASSRTSGGDEQYF
-	TRBV14	TRBJ1-5	-	TGTGCCAGCAGCCAAGGAAGGGAGCAGCCCCAGCATTTT	CASSQGREQPQHF
-	TRBV10-3	TRBJ1-5	-	TGTGCCATACGGGGTGTGGTACGATATCGCGTGGGCAATCAGCCCCAGCATTTT	CAIRGVVRYRVGNQPQHF
TRBD2	TRBV7-2	TRBJ2-7	-	TGTGCCAGCAGCCCCGAGCGGGGCCTCGAGCAGTACTTC	CASSPERGLEQYF
TRBD1	TRBV7-9	TRBJ1-2	-	TGTGCCAGCAGCGTAGACAGGGTTGGCTACACCTTC	CASSVDRVGYTF
TRBD1	TRBV9	TRBJ2-1	-	TGTGCCAGCAGCTTCCGGGACAGGGGGTACAATGAGCAGTTCTTC	CASSFRDRGYNEQFF
TRBD2	TRBV5-1	TRBJ2-5	-	TGCGCCAGCAGCTTAATCACTAGCGGGGACAATCGGGAGACCCAGTACTTC	CASSLITSGDNRETQYF
-	TRBV5-1	TRBJ1-6	-	TGCGCCAGCAGCTTGGCCTTAGGGGATAATTCACCCCTCCACTTT	CASSLALGDNSPLHF
-	TRBV4-1	TRBJ2-1	-	TGCGCCAGCAGCCAAGTCCTGGGGGGGCGAAAGGGTGAGCAGTTCTTC	CASSQVLGGRKGEQFF
-	TRBV30	TRBJ1-6	-	TGTGCCTGGAGTGTACTTTCATATAATTCACCCCTCCACTTT	CAWSVLSYNSPLHF
TRBD1	TRBV5-5	TRBJ1-2	-	TGTGCCAGCAGCACCGACAGGGATGGCTACACCTTC	CASSTDRDGYTF